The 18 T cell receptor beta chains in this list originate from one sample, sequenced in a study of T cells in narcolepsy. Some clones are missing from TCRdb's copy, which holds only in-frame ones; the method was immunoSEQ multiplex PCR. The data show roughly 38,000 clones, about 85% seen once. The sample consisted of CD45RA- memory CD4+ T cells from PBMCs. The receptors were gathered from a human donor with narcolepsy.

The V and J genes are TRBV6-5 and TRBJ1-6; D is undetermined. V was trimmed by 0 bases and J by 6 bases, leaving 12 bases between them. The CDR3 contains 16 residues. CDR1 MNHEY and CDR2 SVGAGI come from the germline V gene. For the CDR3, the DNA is TGTGCCAGCAGTTACTCGATCCGGCGCTCTAATTCACCCCTCCACTTT. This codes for CASSYSIRRSNSPLHF.

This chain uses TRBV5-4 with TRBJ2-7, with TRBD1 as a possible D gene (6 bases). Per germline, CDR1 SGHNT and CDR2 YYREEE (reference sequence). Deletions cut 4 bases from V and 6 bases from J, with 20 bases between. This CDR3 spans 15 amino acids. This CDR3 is CASSTISGAGVEQYF. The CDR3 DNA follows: TGTGCCAGCAGCACCATATCTGGGGCAGGGGTCGAGCAGTACTTC.

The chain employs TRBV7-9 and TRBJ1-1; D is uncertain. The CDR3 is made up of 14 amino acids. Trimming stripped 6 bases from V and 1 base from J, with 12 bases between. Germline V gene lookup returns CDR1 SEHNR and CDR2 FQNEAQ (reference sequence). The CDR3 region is CASREGSGNTEAFF. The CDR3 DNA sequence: TGTGCCAGCAGGGAAGGGTCAGGGAACACTGAAGCTTTCTTT.

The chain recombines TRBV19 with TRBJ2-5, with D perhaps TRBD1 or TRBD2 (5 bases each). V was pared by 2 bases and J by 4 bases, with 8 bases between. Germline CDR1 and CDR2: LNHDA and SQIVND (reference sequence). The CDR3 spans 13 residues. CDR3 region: CASSITGGETQYF. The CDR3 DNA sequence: TGTGCCAGTAGTATAACAGGAGGAGAGACCCAGTACTTC. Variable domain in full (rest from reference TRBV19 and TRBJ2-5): DGGITQSPKYLFRKEGQNVTLSCEQNLNHDAMYWYRQDPGQGLRLIYYSQIVNDFQKGDIAEGYSVSREKKESFPLTVTSAQKNPTAFYLCASSITGGETQYFGPGTRLLVL.

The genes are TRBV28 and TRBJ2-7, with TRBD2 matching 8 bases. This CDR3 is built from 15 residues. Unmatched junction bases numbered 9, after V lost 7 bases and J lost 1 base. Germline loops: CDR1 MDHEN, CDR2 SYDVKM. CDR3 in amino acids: CASITGGTLSYEQYF. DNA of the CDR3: TGTGCCAGCATCACGGGGGGGACTTTATCCTACGAGCAGTACTTC.

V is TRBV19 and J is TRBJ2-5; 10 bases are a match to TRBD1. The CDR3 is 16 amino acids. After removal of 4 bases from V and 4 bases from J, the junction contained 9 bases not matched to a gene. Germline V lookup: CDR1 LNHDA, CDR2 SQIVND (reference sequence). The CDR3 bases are TGTGCCAGTAGTACTAATTACCGGGACAGGGGAGAGACCCAGTACTTC. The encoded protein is CASSTNYRDRGETQYF.

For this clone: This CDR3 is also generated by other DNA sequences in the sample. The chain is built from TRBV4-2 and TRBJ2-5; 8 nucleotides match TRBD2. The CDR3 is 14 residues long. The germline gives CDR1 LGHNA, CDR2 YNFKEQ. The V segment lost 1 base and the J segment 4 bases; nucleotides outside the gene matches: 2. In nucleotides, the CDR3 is TGTGCCAGCAGCCAAGCGGGGGGGCTAGAGACCCAGTACTTC. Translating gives CASSQAGGLETQYF.

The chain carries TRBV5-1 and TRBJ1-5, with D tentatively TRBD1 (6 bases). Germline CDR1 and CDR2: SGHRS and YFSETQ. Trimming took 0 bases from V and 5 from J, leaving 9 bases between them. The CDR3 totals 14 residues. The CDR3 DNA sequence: TGCGCCAGCAGCTTGGGGGACACCTATCAGCCCCAGCATTTT. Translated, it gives CASSLGDTYQPQHF.

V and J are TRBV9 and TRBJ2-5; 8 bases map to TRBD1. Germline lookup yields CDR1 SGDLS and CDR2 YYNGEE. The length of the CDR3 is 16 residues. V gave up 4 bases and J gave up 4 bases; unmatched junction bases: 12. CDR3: CASSPAQGASGETQYF. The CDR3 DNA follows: TGTGCCAGCAGCCCCGCGCAGGGGGCGTCGGGAGAGACCCAGTACTTC.

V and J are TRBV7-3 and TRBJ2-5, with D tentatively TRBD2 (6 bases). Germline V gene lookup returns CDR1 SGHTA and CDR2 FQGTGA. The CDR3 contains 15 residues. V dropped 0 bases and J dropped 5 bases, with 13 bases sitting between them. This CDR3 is CASSLTAGREETQYF. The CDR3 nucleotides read TGTGCCAGCAGCTTAACAGCCGGGAGAGAGGAGACCCAGTACTTC.

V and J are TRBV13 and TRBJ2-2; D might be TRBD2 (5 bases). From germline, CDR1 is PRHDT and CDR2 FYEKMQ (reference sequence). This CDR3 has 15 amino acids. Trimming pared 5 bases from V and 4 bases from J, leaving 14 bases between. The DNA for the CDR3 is TGTGCCAGCAGCCCCTCCGGGATCCCCACCGGGGAGCTGTTTTTT. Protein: CASSPSGIPTGELFF.

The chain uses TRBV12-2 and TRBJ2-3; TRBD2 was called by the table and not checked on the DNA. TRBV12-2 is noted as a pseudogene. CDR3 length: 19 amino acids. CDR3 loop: CASRTPGLAGPVGTDTQYF. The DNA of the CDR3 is TGTGCAAGTCGCACCCCCGGACTAGCGGGGCCCGTTGGCACAGATACGCAGTATTTT.

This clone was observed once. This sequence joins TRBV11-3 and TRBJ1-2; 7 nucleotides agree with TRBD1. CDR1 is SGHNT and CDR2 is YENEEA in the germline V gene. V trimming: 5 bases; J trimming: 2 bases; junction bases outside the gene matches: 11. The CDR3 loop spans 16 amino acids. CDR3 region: CASSMAGGGINYGYTF. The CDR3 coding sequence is TGTGCCAGCAGCATGGCTGGAGGGGGCATCAACTATGGCTACACCTTC.

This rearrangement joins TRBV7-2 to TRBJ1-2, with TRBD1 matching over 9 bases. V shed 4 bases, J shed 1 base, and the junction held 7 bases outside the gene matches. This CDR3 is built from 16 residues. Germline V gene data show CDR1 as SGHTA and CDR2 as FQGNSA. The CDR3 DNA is TGTGCCAGCAGCTATCCCGGGACAGGGCTTAACTATGGCTACACCTTC. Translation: CASSYPGTGLNYGYTF. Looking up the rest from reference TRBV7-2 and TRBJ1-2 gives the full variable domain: GAGVSQSPSNKVTEKGKDVELRCDPISGHTALYWYRQSLGQGLEFLIYFQGNSAPDKSGLPSDRFSAERTGGSVSTLTIQRTQQEDSAVYLCASSYPGTGLNYGYTFGSGTRLTVV.

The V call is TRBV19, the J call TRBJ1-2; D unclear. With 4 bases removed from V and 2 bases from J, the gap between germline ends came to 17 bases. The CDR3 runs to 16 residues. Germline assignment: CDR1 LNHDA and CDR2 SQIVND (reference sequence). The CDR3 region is CASSNFREQANYGYTF. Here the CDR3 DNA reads TGTGCCAGTAGTAATTTTCGGGAGCAGGCCAACTATGGCTACACCTTC.

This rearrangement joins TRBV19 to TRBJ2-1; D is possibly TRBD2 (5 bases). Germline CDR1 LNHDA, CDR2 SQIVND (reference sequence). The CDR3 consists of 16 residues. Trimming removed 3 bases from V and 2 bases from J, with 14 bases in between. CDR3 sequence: CASSIGGRGTYNEQFF. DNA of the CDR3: TGTGCCAGTAGTATCGGTGGCAGAGGGACCTACAATGAGCAGTTCTTC.

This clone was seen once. CDR3 in DNA: TGTGCCAGTAGTCCGACCCGGGACCCTAATTCACCCCTCCACTTT. Translated, it gives CASSPTRDPNSPLHF. V usage is TRBV19 and J usage is TRBJ1-6; weak D call: TRBD1 (5 bases). CDR1 is LNHDA and CDR2 is SQIVND in the germline V gene (reference sequence). The length of the CDR3 is 15 residues. The V end lost 5 bases, the J end lost 6 bases, and 14 bases lay between the germline ends.

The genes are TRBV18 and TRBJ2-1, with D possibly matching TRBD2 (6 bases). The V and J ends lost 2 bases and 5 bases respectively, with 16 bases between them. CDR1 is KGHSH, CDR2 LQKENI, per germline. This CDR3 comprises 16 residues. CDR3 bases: TGTGCCAGCTCACCAAAAGGGCAGGAGGGAGACAATGAGCAGTTCTTC. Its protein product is CASSPKGQEGDNEQFF.